The rows below give T cell receptor beta chains drawn from one sample of a study of response to subunit inactivated influenza vaccine. Each CDR3 protein gets one entry after TCRdb re-called the RT-PCR reads with MiXCR. Here the sample spans about 540,000 distinct CDR3 sequences, approximately 14% being singletons. Sequences were derived from PBMCs from blood, sampled about 11 days after vaccination. These receptor sequences come from a man aged 50 to 60 who received an inactivated influenza vaccine. The CDR3 runs from the conserved cysteine through the conserved F or W. The D gene is left open where the match is weak. Clone size, where shown, is once, few, many, or a class for clones that have expanded.

V	size	J	D	CDR3	DNA
TRBV11-2	-	TRBJ2-2	-	CASSFPGYTGELFF	TGTGCCAGCAGCTTTCCAGGGTACACCGGGGAGCTGTTTTTT
TRBV24-1	-	TRBJ1-2	-	CATSDGPSSYGYTF	TGTGCCACCAGTGACGGACCCTCCTCCTATGGCTACACCTTC
TRBV20-1	-	TRBJ2-1	TRBD2	CCARGQEGLALYNEQFF	TGCTGTGCTAGAGGACAGGAGGGACTAGCCTTGTACAATGAGCAGTTCTTC
TRBV2	few	TRBJ1-2	-	CASRGFRGADYGYTF	TGTGCCAGCCGCGGATTTAGGGGGGCGGATTATGGCTACACCTTC
TRBV3-1	many	TRBJ1-1	-	CASSQGARSVGTEAFF	TGTGCCAGCAGCCAGGGGGCTCGGAGTGTGGGCACTGAAGCTTTCTTT
TRBV29-1	-	TRBJ2-1	TRBD2	CSVALAGSYNEQFF	TGCAGCGTTGCACTAGCGGGATCCTACAATGAGCAGTTCTTC
TRBV20-1	few	TRBJ2-6	-	CSARETGANVLTF	TGCAGTGCCCGGGAGACTGGGGCCAACGTCCTGACTTTC
TRBV7-9	-	TRBJ2-1	TRBD1	CASSLGGQGARDEQFF	TGTGCCAGCAGCTTAGGGGGACAGGGGGCGCGCGATGAGCAGTTCTTC
TRBV6-5	few	TRBJ2-4	TRBD2	CASSYSGGTSGRMLNIQYF	TGTGCCAGCAGTTACTCGGGGGGGACTAGCGGGAGGATGCTTAACATTCAGTACTTC
TRBV21-1	-	TRBJ2-5	-	CVSSKVGLAKETQYF	TGTGTCAGCAGCAAAGTAGGCCTAGCGAAGGAGACCCAGTACTTC
TRBV7-9	few	TRBJ2-7	-	CASSTRDITYEQYF	TGTGCCAGCAGCACTCGGGACATTACCTACGAGCAGTACTTC
TRBV19	-	TRBJ1-1	TRBD1	CASSIDDRGPMNTEAFF	TGTGCCAGTAGTATAGACGACAGGGGGCCCATGAACACTGAAGCTTTCTTT
TRBV27	few	TRBJ1-5	-	CASSSIGRGPQPQHF	TGTGCCAGCAGTTCAATAGGTAGGGGCCCTCAGCCCCAGCATTTT
TRBV6-1	few	TRBJ1-2	-	CASSKSHDYGYTF	TGTGCCAGCAGCAAGTCCCACGACTATGGCTACACCTTC
TRBV2	-	TRBJ2-5	-	CASSEALYQETQYF	TGTGCCAGCAGTGAAGCGTTGTACCAAGAGACCCAGTACTTC
TRBV4-3	few	TRBJ1-5	-	CASSQDSRGRNQPQHF	TGCGCCAGCAGCCAAGATTCCCGGGGCCGCAATCAGCCCCAGCATTTT
TRBV6-2/TRBV6-3	-	TRBJ2-7	-	CATWDAYEQYF	TGTGCCACCTGGGACGCGTACGAGCAGTACTTC